One and the same sample provided the 9 T cell receptor beta chains below, sequenced in a study of PD-1 blockade in classical Hodgkin lymphoma. Only in-frame clones appear in the TCRdb table, and some are missing; sequencing was by immunoSEQ multiplex PCR. The sample records about 110,000 clones, 80% to 90% being singletons. Relapses following autologous stem cell transplantation were seen in all patients, with brentuximab vedotin exposure varying. Sample: peripheral blood mononuclear cells (PBMCs), taken before the second cycle of nivolumab. These TCRs come from a human donor with classical Hodgkin lymphoma.

The chain is built from TRBV7-2 and TRBJ1-4; the D is unclear. CDR1 is SGHTA and CDR2 is FQGNSA in the germline V gene. The V end lost 4 bases, the J end lost 0 bases, and 9 bases lay between the germline ends. CDR3 size: 15 residues. This CDR3 reads CASSSDGSTNEKLFF. CDR3 nucleotides: TGTGCCAGCAGCTCGGACGGCTCAACTAATGAAAAACTGTTTTTT.

The chain uses TRBV4-3 and TRBJ1-2; no clear D gene. The CDR3 totals 14 residues. The germline V gene encodes CDR1 LGHNA and CDR2 YSLEER. Deletions cut 0 bases from V and 4 bases from J, with 9 bases between. CDR3 DNA sequence: TGCGCCAGCAGCCAAGATCCAGCTCCCTATGGCTACACCTTC. As protein: CASSQDPAPYGYTF.

This chain links TRBV10-3 with TRBJ2-7; D gene ambiguous. Germline CDR1 ENHRY, CDR2 SYGVKD. Trimming removed 2 bases at V and 0 bases at J, with 5 bases between. The CDR3 extends over 13 amino acids. The CDR3 sequence is CAISEISSYEQYF. The CDR3 DNA reads as TGTGCCATCAGTGAGATCTCCTCCTACGAGCAGTACTTC.

V is TRBV7-9 and J is TRBJ2-7; D ambiguous. Germline V lookup: CDR1 SEHNR, CDR2 FQNEAQ (reference sequence). Trimming took 1 base from V and 3 from J, leaving 4 bases between them. This CDR3 comprises 12 residues. The CDR3 reads CASSLGDYEQYF. The CDR3 DNA reads as TGTGCCAGCAGCTTAGGAGACTACGAGCAGTACTTC.

The chain employs TRBV11-2 and TRBJ2-3, with 12 positions matching TRBD2. The CDR3 spans 15 residues. V gave up 2 bases and J gave up 4 bases; unmatched junction bases: 1. CDR1 and CDR2 from the germline V gene are SGHAT and FQNNGV. DNA for the CDR3: TGTGCCAGCAGCTTACTAGCGGGAGGGGCAGATACGCAGTATTTT. Encoded protein: CASSLLAGGADTQYF.

The chain uses TRBV6-1 and TRBJ1-4; no reliable D call. Trimming removed 0 bases from V and 5 bases from J, with 10 bases in between. The CDR3 spans 15 residues. CDR1 is MNHNS and CDR2 is SASEGT in the germline V gene. Written as DNA, the CDR3 is TGTGCCAGCAGTGAAGCCGGGTCTTTAAATGAAAAACTGTTTTTT. It codes for CASSEAGSLNEKLFF.

The chain recombines TRBV19 with TRBJ2-1; 7 bases agree with TRBD2. The CDR3 runs to 15 residues. Trimming took 1 base from V and 7 from J; bases not matched to a gene: 7. Germline V CDR1 and CDR2: LNHDA, SQIVND (reference sequence). CDR3 DNA sequence: TGTGCCAGTAGTATAGCGGGAGGCGTGGGGAATGAGCAGTTCTTC. Translation gives CASSIAGGVGNEQFF.

The V gene is TRBV4-3, the J gene TRBJ2-3, with D possibly being TRBD2 (5 bases). This CDR3 is 14 amino acids long. Between the trimmed V and J ends, which lost 0 bases and 4 bases, there was a span of 8 bases. Germline CDR1 reads LGHNA; CDR2 reads YSLEER. The CDR3 reads CASSQERAADTQYF. CDR3 nucleotide sequence: TGCGCCAGCAGCCAAGAGAGAGCGGCAGATACGCAGTATTTT.

The chain joins TRBV5-1 to TRBJ2-7, with 8 bases identical to TRBD1. This CDR3 has 15 residues. The trim removed 4 bases at V and 4 bases at J, leaving 10 bases unmatched. Germline assignment: CDR1 SGHRS and CDR2 YFSETQ. The DNA for the CDR3 is TGCGCCAGCAGCATAACCGGGACAGGCCCTTACGAGCAGTACTTC. This codes for CASSITGTGPYEQYF.